One and the same sample provided the 10 T cell receptor beta chains below, sequenced in a study of blood T cell repertoires in COVID-19. TCRdb keeps only in-frame clones here, not all; method: immunoSEQ multiplex PCR. The table shows roughly 100,000 clones, with roughly 80% occurring only once. Sequencing input: peripheral blood. The receptors come from a human donor in a cohort sampled during active COVID-19.

The CDR3: CASSLLGTGNIYEQYF. The CDR3 region has the DNA TGTGCCAGCAGCTTATTGGGGACAGGGAATATCTACGAGCAGTACTTC. The rearrangement joins TRBV7-3 to TRBJ2-7, with 9 bases identical to TRBD1. This CDR3 has 16 residues. Germline-derived CDR1 and CDR2 are SGHTA and FQGTGA. J was trimmed by 3 bases and V by 2 bases; bases with no gene match: 8.

The chain has TRBV15 and TRBJ1-2, with D perhaps matching TRBD1 (5 bases). The CDR3 length is 14 residues. CDR1 LNHNV and CDR2 YYDKDF come from the germline V gene (reference sequence). V was cut by 0 bases and J by 8 bases, with 13 bases left in between. The chain's CDR3 is CATSRDRVERGYTF. In nucleotides, the CDR3 is TGTGCCACCAGCAGAGACAGGGTAGAAAGGGGCTACACCTTC.

This chain links TRBV5-1 with TRBJ2-5, with 9 bases matching TRBD2. V shed 1 base, J shed 1 base, and the junction held 8 bases outside the gene matches. The CDR3 extends over 17 amino acids. Germline V gene data show CDR1 as SGHRS and CDR2 as YFSETQ. The chain's CDR3 is CASSLRLAVSGQETQYF. For the CDR3, the DNA is TGCGCCAGCAGCTTGCGACTAGCGGTCAGCGGCCAAGAGACCCAGTACTTC.

In its sample, this clone was seen once. This chain uses TRBV10-3 with TRBJ1-1, with TRBD1 matching 7 bases. With V trimmed by 0 bases and J by 11 bases, 6 bases remained unmatched. The CDR3 spans 13 residues. CDR1 and CDR2 (germline): ENHRY, SYGVKD. The CDR3 reads CAISESGTGDAFF. Written as DNA, the CDR3 is TGTGCCATCAGTGAGTCGGGAACAGGGGACGCTTTCTTT.

The chain joins TRBV6-5 to TRBJ2-7; 9 positions agree with TRBD1. CDR1 is MNHEY, CDR2 SVGAGI, per germline. J lost 5 bases, V lost 0 bases, and 5 bases had no gene match. This CDR3 comprises 15 residues. The CDR3: CASSYSGQGSHEQYF. The CDR3 bases are TGTGCCAGCAGTTACTCGGGACAGGGAAGCCACGAGCAGTACTTC.

A single count supports this clone. Other DNA variants within this sample encode the same CDR3. The V call is TRBV12-3 or TRBV12-4, the J call TRBJ1-1, with unresolved D. The CDR3 extends over 12 amino acids. V lost 2 bases to trimming and J lost 2 bases, with 3 bases between them. CDR3 bases: TGTGCCAGCAGTTTACTAAACACTGAAGCTTTCTTT. As protein: CASSLLNTEAFF.

The chain carries TRBV15 and TRBJ2-7; possibly TRBD2 for D (6 bases). The CDR3 extends over 14 amino acids. The germline V gene encodes CDR1 LNHNV and CDR2 YYDKDF (reference sequence). Deletions cut 0 bases from V and 2 bases from J, with 8 bases between. The CDR3 sequence is CATSRERGPYEQYF. CDR3 nucleotide sequence: TGTGCCACCAGCAGAGAGCGGGGACCCTACGAGCAGTACTTC.

The rearrangement joins TRBV29-1 to TRBJ2-3, with D unclear. V was cut by 7 bases and J by 5 bases, with 10 bases left in between. The germline gives CDR1 SQVTM, CDR2 ANQGSEA. The CDR3 is 11 amino acids. CDR3 DNA: TGCAGCGCTGACTGGAGAGATACGCAGTATTTT. This translates into CSADWRDTQYF.

This clone was recorded only once. The CDR3 sequence is CASRTLAAVYNEQFF. The CDR3 nucleotides read TGTGCCAGCAGAACTCTAGCGGCGGTATACAATGAGCAGTTCTTC. J is TRBJ2-1 and V is TRBV27, with 7 nucleotides matching TRBD2. Germline CDR1 is MNHEY and CDR2 is SMNVEV (reference sequence). V lost 6 bases, J lost 4 bases, and 9 bases stayed unmatched. The CDR3 has 15 amino acids.

The chain links TRBV7-9 to TRBJ2-1; TRBD2 matches at 13 bases. The CDR3 contains 18 residues. With 0 bases clipped from V and 1 base from J, the junction kept 3 bases outside the gene matches. The germline gives CDR1 SEHNR, CDR2 FQNEAQ (reference sequence). The CDR3 sequence: CASSLAMGLAGSYNEQFF. The CDR3, as DNA: TGTGCCAGCAGCTTAGCAATGGGACTAGCGGGGTCCTACAATGAGCAGTTCTTC.